The sequence of this T cell receptor beta chain was determined in a study of identical twins (dated by TCRdb to the mid-2010s). Turning to the overall study: To test whether fetal clonotypes persist, the study used deep sequencing on TCR alpha and beta repertoires from monozygotic twins, unrelated adults of various ages, and cord blood. Replicate twin experiments were performed at different times using different library preparation protocols to rule out contamination. Broad study findings and their caveats: Excess twin sharing in beta out-of-frame sequences was weaker because fewer shared sequences lowered the signal-to-noise ratio. Fewer insertions were carried by abundant cord blood beta clonotypes; a weaker similar trend was observed in young adult naive repertoires, while no such trend was observed in memory repertoires. Conclusions relied on cross-sectional statistical analysis, since the same donors could not be followed over many years. In monozygotic twins, out-of-frame TCR alpha sharing was systematically underestimated by recombination models, although the models agreed with sharing between unrelated individuals. Compared with coincidental sharing between unrelated individuals, out-of-frame TCR alpha sequences shared between twins showed an excess of sequences with low generation probability. Zero-insertion analyses could be partly confounded by invariant T cells such as MAIT and iNKT, though diverse VJ usage argued against such confounding for most clonotypes.

The protocol used for the library was 5' RACE. The instrument given in TCRdb is Illumina HiSeq 2000. Template switching added a universal primer binding site, and the final cDNA carried a unique molecular identifier that allowed TCR cDNA molecules to be counted accurately. Specific primers in the conserved constant-segment region were used to synthesize first-strand cDNA for the TCR alpha and beta chains. To control for contamination, every cDNA library carried two barcodes: a SMART-Mk sample barcode plus Illumina barcodes. TruSeq adapter sequences along with Illumina sample barcodes were introduced in two successive PCR steps. The Illumina HiSeq platform was used with custom primers to sequence TCR alpha and beta cDNA libraries. In the source study's methods: MiGEC was used to process raw reads and extract unique molecular identifiers, and MiXCR was used to find CDR3 positions. For each individual, recombination models were inferred using an EM algorithm with the repgenHMM and IGoR tools. The analysis of shared clonotypes was done with the tcR package in R, with sharing normalized by the product of cloneset sizes. Out-of-frame nonproductive sequences were analyzed to study raw recombination free of thymic and clonal selection effects. TCRdb cleaned the public reads at Q25 with fastp, built clones with MiXCR and kept in-frame beta chains. Each CDR3 protein gets just one entry, which takes the most common genes and DNA from the rows behind it. These V and J calls originate from TCRdb's pipeline instead of the authors' own analysis. The sample records about 100,000 distinct CDR3 sequences, around 5.5% of which are singletons. The ten largest clonotypes hold roughly 12% of the sample.

This clonotype was seen many times. There is no known antigen for this receptor. Per-base qualities were not stored, and no clone one base away is much larger. Only healthy Caucasian donors were included. Miltenyi CD45RO+ enrichment and human naive T-cell isolation kits were used to isolate memory (CD45RO+) and naive T cells from PBMC. The germline V gene specifies MDHEN as CDR1 and SYDVKM as CDR2. The CDR3 holds 13 amino acids from the cysteine to the phenylalanine. Of all the DNA, just the CDR3 is kept, 39 bases in frame from base 1. The V end gives up 6 bases and the J end 8 bases, leaving 9 bases in the junction not matched to a gene.

Recombination linked TRBV28 to TRBJ1-2, with 7 middle bases fitting TRBD1. Sequencing was performed on memory T cells sorted from blood. Sample cell subset or site, as interpreted from the label and publication: CD45RO+ enriched T cells. This clonotype was obtained from a woman aged 50 to 60 in good health. The DNA sequence is as follows: TGTGCCAGCAGCCCGGCGACAGGGCGCGGCTACACCTTC. Its coded protein is CASSPATGRGYTF.